Listed here are 31 T cell receptor beta chains from one sample, sequenced in a study of Ad26.COV2.S vaccination and SARS-CoV-2 variants. Some clones are missing from TCRdb's copy, which holds only in-frame ones; the method was immunoSEQ multiplex PCR. The sample lists 500,000 or so clones; around 88% were seen once. Noted treatment: over 15 received Ad26.COV2.S at low or high dose, single or two shots; about 5 received placebo; per-sample allocation not given. All samples were drawn on day 63, counting from the first vaccine or placebo injection. The source material was peripheral blood, sampled in a trial of Ad26.COV2.S vaccine versus placebo. The receptor source for this set is a person aged 18 to 59 who received the Ad26.COV2.S COVID-19 vaccine or a placebo.

Comment on this clone: A far larger clone differs by one base, so this is likely a read error. The genes are TRBV11-2 and TRBJ2-2; 9 nucleotides line up with TRBD1. Germline V lookup: CDR1 SGHAT, CDR2 FQNNGV. Unmatched junction bases numbered 4, after V lost 5 bases and J lost 3 bases. CDR3 length: 15 residues. The CDR3 DNA follows: TGTGCCAGCAGCCCCGGGACAGGGTACACCGGGGAGCTGTTTTTT. It encodes CASSPGTGYTGELFF.

The chain couples TRBV6-5 to TRBJ1-1; D is undetermined. There are 11 residues in the CDR3. Germline-derived CDR1 and CDR2 are MNHEY and SVGAGI. Deletions cut 6 bases from V and 4 bases from J, with 6 bases between. CDR3 bases: TGTGCCAGCAGGCAGCTCACTGAAGCTTTCTTT. Protein: CASRQLTEAFF.

The chain joins TRBV18 to TRBJ1-1; D is uncertain. Per the germline V gene, CDR1 is KGHSH and CDR2 is LQKENI. There are 13 residues in the CDR3. The germline V and J ends were trimmed by 2 bases and 1 base, with 5 bases remaining between them. CDR3 sequence (DNA): TGTGCCAGCTCACCAAGCCAGAACACTGAAGCTTTCTTT. This encodes CASSPSQNTEAFF.

Comments on this clone: Within the sample, other DNA sequences also encode this same CDR3. This chain links TRBV7-2 with TRBJ1-5; 7 bases line up with TRBD1. The CDR3 length is 14 residues. Trimming took 6 bases from V and 7 from J; bases not matched to a gene: 9. Germline V gene data show CDR1 as SGHTA and CDR2 as FQGNSA. The DNA for the CDR3 is TGTGCCAGCAGTTCCCGACAGGGAGGCCAGCCCCAGCATTTT. Translation gives CASSSRQGGQPQHF.

This chain uses TRBV6-5 with TRBJ1-1; TRBD1 agrees at 7 bases. Germline V gene sequence: CDR1 MNHEY, CDR2 SVGAGI. This CDR3 is built from 15 residues. Trimming removed 8 bases from V and 1 base from J; junction bases left unmatched: 10. The CDR3 loop reads CASGGDRERNTEAFF. CDR3 DNA sequence: TGTGCCAGCGGGGGGGACAGAGAAAGGAACACTGAAGCTTTCTTT.

CDR3 nucleotides: TGTGCCAGCAGTTCCCTTGAGGGGGCAGAGGCTCTGAATTCACCCCTCCACTTT. Its translation is CASSSLEGAEALNSPLHF. The chain joins TRBV28 to TRBJ1-6, with 7 bases fitting TRBD1. The CDR3 runs 18 residues. With 4 bases clipped from V and 7 bases from J, the junction kept 16 bases outside the gene matches. Per germline, CDR1 MDHEN and CDR2 SYDVKM.

This sequence joins TRBV6-5 and TRBJ2-2; D may match TRBD1 or TRBD2 (6 bases each). V was pared by 6 bases and J by 2 bases, with 13 bases between. CDR3 length: 15 residues. CDR1 and CDR2 from the germline V gene are MNHEY and SVGAGI. CDR3 sequence reads: CASRPGAVNTGELFF. In DNA, the CDR3 is TGTGCCAGCAGACCGGGGGCAGTAAACACCGGGGAGCTGTTTTTT.

This clone turned up a few times. The V gene is TRBV6-5, the J gene TRBJ1-1; maybe TRBD1 (6 bases). Germline CDR1 and CDR2: MNHEY and SVGAGI. Trimming left V 2 bases short and J 9 bases short, with 13 bases between. CDR3 length: 13 residues. CDR3 residues: CASSYAGAGKAFF. The CDR3 DNA sequence: TGTGCCAGCAGTTACGCAGGGGCGGGTAAAGCTTTCTTT.

The rearrangement uses TRBV6-5 and TRBJ2-1; TRBD1 aligns across 8 bases. The CDR3 extends over 15 amino acids. Germline V gene data show CDR1 as MNHEY and CDR2 as SVGAGI. Germline trimming cut 5 bases from V and 4 bases from J; bases unmatched to any gene: 7. DNA of the CDR3: TGTGCCAGCAGTCAGGACAGGGTGGGTTACAATGAGCAGTTCTTC. It encodes CASSQDRVGYNEQFF.

This chain connects TRBV2 to TRBJ1-1; 7 bases are shared with TRBD1. Germline V gene sequence: CDR1 SNHLY, CDR2 FYNNEI. V lost 6 bases to trimming and J lost 0 bases; unmatched junction nucleotides: 10. The CDR3 consists of 16 residues. CDR3 nucleotide sequence: TGTGCCAGCAGAAGAGTCGGACAGGAGTTGAACACTGAAGCTTTCTTT. Amino acids: CASRRVGQELNTEAFF. The entire variable domain, with the rest obtained from reference TRBV2 and TRBJ1-1, is as follows: EPEVTQTPSHQVTQMGQEVILRCVPISNHLYFYWYRQILGQKVEFLVSFYNNEISEKSEIFDDQFSVERPDGSNFTLKIRSTKLEDSAMYFCASRRVGQELNTEAFFGQGTRLTVV.

The chain joins TRBV6-5 to TRBJ2-7; tentative D call: TRBD2 (5 bases). The V end lost 0 bases, the J end lost 7 bases, and 13 bases lay between the germline ends. The CDR3 extends over 14 amino acids. The V gene's germline CDR1 is MNHEY and CDR2 SVGAGI. DNA for the CDR3: TGTGCCAGCAGTTACTCGTCCCCCGGCGGGGAGCAGTACTTC. Translation: CASSYSSPGGEQYF.

This chain joins TRBV6-2 or TRBV6-3 and TRBJ2-7; D gene uncertain. V lost 0 bases and J 6 bases, leaving 12 bases between the germline ends. The CDR3 spans 14 residues. Germline V gene sequence: CDR1 MNHEY, CDR2 SVGEGT. The CDR3 DNA reads as TGTGCCAGCAGTTACTCGAGGTCCCAGGCCGAGCAGTACTTC. Its protein product is CASSYSRSQAEQYF.

This clone was counted a single time. V usage is TRBV6-6 and J usage is TRBJ1-1; D ambiguous. Trimming took 0 bases from V and 0 from J, leaving 5 bases between them. CDR1 is MNHNY and CDR2 is SVGAGI in the germline V gene (reference sequence). This CDR3 has 14 amino acids. The DNA for the CDR3 is TGTGCCAGCAGTTACTCGTTAATGAACACTGAAGCTTTCTTT. The encoded protein is CASSYSLMNTEAFF.

The rearrangement links TRBV10-3 to TRBJ2-2; possible D gene TRBD2, 6 bases. Germline CDR1 reads ENHRY; CDR2 reads SYGVKD. The ends were cut back, 11 bases at V and 4 bases at J, with 17 bases in the middle. CDR3 length equals 14 residues. CDR3 nucleotides: TGTGCCTCACAGACGGTAGCGGCCACCGGGGAGCTGTTTTTT. It is translated as CASQTVAATGELFF.

The rearrangement joins TRBV5-1 to TRBJ2-7, with D perhaps matching TRBD1 (5 bases). CDR3 size: 14 residues. Germline V gene sequence: CDR1 SGHRS, CDR2 YFSETQ. The V end lost 8 bases, the J end lost 0 bases, and 15 bases lay between the germline ends. This CDR3 reads CASRTGPTSYEQYF. The CDR3 DNA sequence: TGCGCCAGTCGTACAGGCCCTACCTCCTACGAGCAGTACTTC.

The chain combines TRBV11-2 with TRBJ1-2; the match to TRBD1 covers 8 bases. Germline V gives CDR1 SGHAT, CDR2 FQNNGV. V lost 1 base, J lost 5 bases, and 3 bases stayed unmatched. This CDR3 is 14 amino acids long. CDR3 nucleotide sequence: TGTGCCAGCAGCTTAGCAGGGGGCGCGTATGGCTACACCTTC. Protein: CASSLAGGAYGYTF.

The chain carries TRBV28 and TRBJ1-5, with 9 bases that match TRBD1. The CDR3 covers 16 residues. With 5 bases clipped from V and 8 bases from J, the junction kept 13 bases outside the gene matches. Looked up from germline, CDR1 is MDHEN and CDR2 is SYDVKM. The CDR3 protein is CASSGIRTGAKEPQHF. CDR3 DNA: TGTGCCAGCAGTGGGATTCGGACAGGGGCAAAGGAGCCCCAGCATTTT.

A single count supports this clone. The J gene is TRBJ2-1, the V gene TRBV6-2 or TRBV6-3, with D unresolved. The CDR3 contains 16 residues. Germline-derived CDR1 and CDR2 are MNHEY and SVGEGT. Trimming cost V 3 bases and J 2 bases, with 14 bases left between them. DNA for the CDR3: TGTGCCAGCAGTTATCCGGGCGGAATCCCCTACAATGAGCAGTTCTTC. Its protein is CASSYPGGIPYNEQFF.

This clone was seen just once. This chain links TRBV28 with TRBJ2-3; 9 positions match TRBD2. After removal of 6 bases from V and 2 bases from J, the junction contained 6 bases not matched to a gene. The CDR3 spans 15 residues. CDR1 MDHEN and CDR2 SYDVKM come from the germline V gene. CDR3 bases: TGTGCCAGCAGGTCCCTAGCGGGACCCACAGATACGCAGTATTTT. This encodes CASRSLAGPTDTQYF.

V and J are TRBV28 and TRBJ2-7; D is unresolved. Trimming took off 2 bases at V and 10 bases at J, with 9 bases between the two ends. There are 11 residues in the CDR3. From germline, CDR1 is MDHEN and CDR2 SYDVKM. CDR3 region: CASSLRAEQYF. As DNA, the CDR3 is TGTGCCAGCAGTTTAAGGGCGGAACAGTACTTC. The entire variable domain, with the rest obtained from reference TRBV28 and TRBJ2-7, is as follows: DVKVTQSSRYLVKRTGEKVFLECVQDMDHENMFWYRQDPGLGLRLIYFSYDVKMKEKGDIPEGYSVSREKKERFSLILESASTNQTSMYLCASSLRAEQYFGPGTRLTVT.

The chain links TRBV7-9 to TRBJ2-7; weak D call: TRBD1 (6 bases). The germline CDR1 and CDR2 sequences are SEHNR and FQNEAQ (reference sequence). The CDR3 sequence is 15 residues long. V gave up 2 bases and J gave up 0 bases, with 11 bases separating them. The CDR3 DNA is TGTGCCAGCAGCTTAATGGGGGCTAGCTCCTACGAGCAGTACTTC. This codes for CASSLMGASSYEQYF.

The chain has TRBV13 and TRBJ1-1, with D unclear. V dropped 2 bases and J dropped 1 base, with 8 bases sitting between them. The germline V gene has CDR1 PRHDT and CDR2 FYEKMQ (reference sequence). The CDR3 has 14 amino acids. The CDR3 bases are TGTGCCAGCAGCTTACCCTCCGGGAACACTGAAGCTTTCTTT. Its translation: CASSLPSGNTEAFF.

The chain links TRBV30 to TRBJ1-2; TRBD1 matches at 9 bases. This CDR3 contains 15 residues. Germline CDR1 and CDR2: GTSNPN and SVGIG (reference sequence). J gave up 3 bases and V 3 bases, and 8 bases lay outside the gene matches. CDR3 amino acids: CAWRSTGGPYYGYTF. The CDR3 DNA reads as TGTGCCTGGAGATCGACAGGGGGTCCCTACTATGGCTACACCTTC.

The chain recombines TRBV19 with TRBJ2-3, with D possibly TRBD1 on 5 matching bases. CDR3 length equals 13 residues. Germline CDR1 reads LNHDA; CDR2 reads SQIVND (reference sequence). Trimming shortened V by 3 bases and J by 6 bases, and 10 bases separated the two germline ends. CDR3 in amino acids: CASSIQGTDTQYF. The CDR3 DNA reads TGTGCCAGTAGTATTCAGGGTACGGATACGCAGTATTTT.

For this clone: The DNA is left out, because the CDR3 cannot be placed on it with certainty; the CDR3 is given as TCRdb lists it. This chain uses TRBV21-1 with TRBJ2-6; the D call TRBD1 from the table was never checked on the DNA. TRBV21-1 is reported as a pseudogene. Ends included, the CDR3 has 19 residues. The CDR3 loop is CASSVHRGPWGGGANVLTF.

Remarks on this clone: Different DNA sequences within this sample yield the same CDR3. The genes are TRBV12-3 or TRBV12-4 and TRBJ2-7; maybe TRBD2 (5 bases). The CDR3 is made up of 11 amino acids. V was shortened by 5 bases and J by 4 bases, with 6 bases between the two germline ends. The CDR3 sequence: CASSRGYEQYF. The CDR3 DNA reads TGTGCCAGCAGTCGGGGATACGAGCAGTACTTC.

The J gene is TRBJ1-1, the V gene TRBV30, with 7 bases aligning to TRBD1. V lost 4 bases, J lost 7 bases, and 6 bases stayed unmatched. The CDR3 loop spans 12 amino acids. Germline V CDR1 and CDR2: GTSNPN, SVGIG (reference sequence). CDR3 sequence: CAWMQGGVEAFF. The CDR3 DNA reads as TGTGCCTGGATGCAGGGGGGGGTTGAAGCTTTCTTT. Looking up the rest from reference TRBV30 and TRBJ1-1 gives the full variable domain: SQTIHQWPATLVQPVGSPLSLECTVEGTSNPNLYWYRQAAGRGLQLLFYSVGIGQISSEVPQNLSASRPQDRQFILSSKKLLLSDSGFYLCAWMQGGVEAFFGQGTRLTVV.

This chain uses TRBV28 with TRBJ2-5, with D unclear. The length of the CDR3 is 16 residues. V was pared by 5 bases and J by 6 bases, with 22 bases between. Germline-derived CDR1 and CDR2 are MDHEN and SYDVKM. In DNA form, the CDR3 reads TGTGCCAGCAGTCCCCTGGGTCTACTCACACGAAAGACCCAGTACTTC. Translating it yields CASSPLGLLTRKTQYF.

V is TRBV5-1 and J is TRBJ2-5, with D perhaps matching TRBD1 (6 bases). The length of the CDR3 is 14 residues. The V gene's germline CDR1 is SGHRS and CDR2 YFSETQ. With 4 bases removed from V and 5 bases from J, the gap between germline ends came to 15 bases. This chain's CDR3 is CASSPYRARETQYF. Here the CDR3 DNA reads TGCGCCAGCAGCCCGTACAGGGCCCGGGAGACCCAGTACTTC. The full variable domain, completed using reference TRBV5-1 and TRBJ2-5, is KAGVTQTPRYLIKTRGQQVTLSCSPISGHRSVSWYQQTPGQGLQFLFEYFSETQRNKGNFPGRFSGRQFSNSRSEMNVSTLELGDSALYLCASSPYRARETQYFGPGTRLLVL.

The chain combines TRBV5-8 with TRBJ1-6; D ambiguous. V lost 4 bases to trimming and J lost 8 bases, with 10 bases between them. CDR1 is SGHTS, CDR2 YDEGEE, per germline. There are 13 residues in the CDR3. CDR3 sequence reads: CASSPSYDSPLHF. Written as DNA, the CDR3 is TGTGCCAGCAGCCCGTCATACGATTCACCCCTCCACTTT.

The rearrangement uses TRBV2 and TRBJ2-7, with a weak D call TRBD2 (6 bases). Germline-derived CDR1 and CDR2 are SNHLY and FYNNEI. The CDR3 consists of 12 residues. The germline V and J ends were trimmed by 6 bases and 1 base, with 7 bases remaining between them. Written as DNA, the CDR3 is TGTGCCAGCAGGGAGGGTTCCTACGAGCAGTACTTC. This codes for CASREGSYEQYF.